Following are 27 T cell receptor beta chains from one sample sequenced in a study of neoadjuvant nivolumab and ipilimumab in lung cancer. Profiling relied on immunoSEQ multiplex PCR, and the TCRdb table lists in-frame clones only, not all of them. The sample yields 30,000 to 45,000 clones, 85% to 90% seen once. The sequenced sample was peripheral blood, obtained before neoadjuvant nivolumab, alone or with ipilimumab. The receptors come from an adult with non-small cell lung cancer.

J is TRBJ1-5 and V is TRBV5-1; a possible D gene is TRBD1 (5 bases). CDR1 is SGHRS and CDR2 is YFSETQ in the germline V gene. Trimming pared 0 bases from V and 1 base from J, leaving 14 bases between. The CDR3 has 17 amino acids. The CDR3 sequence: CASSLGREVRSNQPQHF. The CDR3 region has the DNA TGCGCCAGCAGCTTGGGCAGGGAAGTAAGAAGCAATCAGCCCCAGCATTTT.

This chain joins TRBV5-1 and TRBJ2-5; D possibly corresponds to TRBD1 (6 bases). V lost 0 bases, J lost 0 bases, and 9 bases lay in between. This CDR3 comprises 15 residues. The germline gives CDR1 SGHRS, CDR2 YFSETQ. CDR3: CASSLDRVYQETQYF. In DNA, the CDR3 is TGCGCCAGCAGCTTGGACAGGGTGTACCAAGAGACCCAGTACTTC.

The sample holds one count of this clone. V is TRBV2 and J is TRBJ1-5; D unresolved. The CDR3 totals 15 residues. Trimming left V 5 bases short and J 6 bases short, with 17 bases between. Per germline, CDR1 SNHLY and CDR2 FYNNEI. CDR3 bases: TGTGCCAGCAGTCCGAGTCGGGCTTCGGGTCAGCCCCAGCATTTT. Protein sequence: CASSPSRASGQPQHF. The whole variable domain, filled in from reference TRBV2 and TRBJ1-5, reads EPEVTQTPSHQVTQMGQEVILRCVPISNHLYFYWYRQILGQKVEFLVSFYNNEISEKSEIFDDQFSVERPDGSNFTLKIRSTKLEDSAMYFCASSPSRASGQPQHFGDGTRLSIL.

The J gene is TRBJ2-5, the V gene TRBV2; D might be TRBD2 (5 bases). Germline V gene data show CDR1 as SNHLY and CDR2 as FYNNEI. Trimming took 5 bases from V and 5 from J, leaving 9 bases between them. The CDR3 is made up of 12 amino acids. CDR3 in DNA: TGTGCCAGCAGTATCCAGCGGGAGACCCAGTACTTC. Its translation is CASSIQRETQYF.

J is TRBJ2-3 and V is TRBV7-3; D not certain. The CDR3 has 13 amino acids. Trimming shortened V by 1 base and J by 6 bases, and 8 bases separated the two germline ends. Germline CDR1 and CDR2: SGHTA and FQGTGA. CDR3 sequence reads: CASSLISRDTQYF. For the CDR3, the DNA is TGTGCCAGCAGCTTAATATCCCGGGATACGCAGTATTTT. Looking up the rest from reference TRBV7-3 and TRBJ2-3 gives the full variable domain: GAGVSQTPSNKVTEKGKYVELRCDPISGHTALYWYRQSLGQGPEFLIYFQGTGAADDSGLPNDRFFAVRPEGSVSTLKIQRTERGDSAVYLCASSLISRDTQYFGPGTRLTVL.

The chain has TRBV7-6 and TRBJ2-2; D possibly matches TRBD1 or TRBD2 (6 bases each). The V gene lost 4 bases and the J gene lost 4 bases, with 10 bases spanning the gap. CDR3 length: 14 residues. The V gene's germline CDR1 is SGHVS and CDR2 FNYEAQ. The CDR3 DNA follows: TGTGCCAGCAGCTCGGGGGCCCCCACCGGGGAGCTGTTTTTT. Translation gives CASSSGAPTGELFF.

The V gene is TRBV6-5, the J gene TRBJ2-1; a weak D match, TRBD1 (5 bases). Looked up from germline, CDR1 is MNHEY and CDR2 is SVGAGI. CDR3 size: 15 residues. V was shortened by 2 bases and J by 5 bases, with 13 bases between the two germline ends. CDR3 coding DNA: TGTGCCAGCAGTTACGTGGCAGGGCAGGACAATGAGCAGTTCTTC. Translated, it gives CASSYVAGQDNEQFF.

The rearrangement links TRBV7-8 to TRBJ2-5, with D perhaps TRBD1 (5 bases). Per the germline V gene, CDR1 is SGHVS and CDR2 is FQNEAQ. With 6 bases removed from V and 4 bases from J, the gap between germline ends came to 9 bases. The CDR3 extends over 12 amino acids. This CDR3 reads CASSPGRETQYF. The CDR3 region has the DNA TGTGCCAGCAGTCCAGGGCGAGAGACCCAGTACTTC.

This clone occurred a few times. The V gene is TRBV7-8, the J gene TRBJ2-5, with a possible D match to TRBD1 (6 bases). Per germline, CDR1 SGHVS and CDR2 FQNEAQ. V gave up 4 bases and J gave up 0 bases, with 9 bases separating them. This CDR3 has 14 residues. The CDR3 region has the DNA TGTGCCAGCAGCTACCACAGGGACCAAGAGACCCAGTACTTC. This gives the protein CASSYHRDQETQYF.

This CDR3 reads CASGGTGANYGYTF. CDR3 sequence (DNA): TGCGCCAGCGGTGGGACAGGGGCTAACTATGGCTACACCTTC. The chain uses TRBV5-1 and TRBJ1-2; 10 bases are a match to TRBD1. CDR1 and CDR2 (germline): SGHRS, YFSETQ. The length of the CDR3 is 14 residues. The V segment lost 7 bases and the J segment 0 bases; nucleotides outside the gene matches: 3.

This clone has only a few counts. CDR3: CASSKGLADTDTQYF. DNA of the CDR3: TGTGCCAGCAGCAAGGGACTAGCGGACACAGATACGCAGTATTTT. The chain carries TRBV11-3 and TRBJ2-3; TRBD2 matches at 11 bases. CDR3 length: 15 residues. Per germline, CDR1 SGHNT and CDR2 YENEEA. V trimming: 5 bases; J trimming: 2 bases; junction bases outside the gene matches: 3.

This clone was recorded only once. This chain connects TRBV6-5 to TRBJ1-1; D remains unclear. CDR1 is MNHEY and CDR2 is SVGAGI in the germline V gene. Trimming stripped 7 bases from V and 4 bases from J, with 13 bases between. The length of the CDR3 is 13 residues. CDR3 nucleotide sequence: TGTGCCAGCATCGGAGGTTGGAGCACTGAAGCTTTCTTT. Its protein is CASIGGWSTEAFF.

Sample share makes this clone medium-sized. The chain links TRBV6-4 to TRBJ2-2; D remains ambiguous. CDR1 and CDR2 from the germline V gene are MRHNA and SNTAGT. Trimming removed 2 bases from V and 3 bases from J, with 4 bases in between. The CDR3 runs 13 residues. The CDR3 DNA reads as TGTGCCAGCAGTGACGGGGACACCGGGGAGCTGTTTTTT. This codes for CASSDGDTGELFF.

The chain is built from TRBV10-2 and TRBJ2-1; 10 nucleotides align to TRBD2. V lost 6 bases and J lost 6; bases outside the gene matches: 14. Germline V lookup: CDR1 WSHSY, CDR2 SAAADI. The CDR3 runs 17 residues. The DNA of the CDR3 is TGCGCCAGCAGAGGACTAGCGGTGGGGATGGGGGGCAATGAGCAGTTCTTC. This encodes CASRGLAVGMGGNEQFF.

The rearrangement uses TRBV4-3 and TRBJ1-3; 9 nucleotides match TRBD1. The germline V gene has CDR1 LGHNA and CDR2 YSLEER. This CDR3 has 14 residues. V trimming: 3 bases; J trimming: 7 bases; junction bases outside the gene matches: 4. CDR3 loop: CASSQEGQGNTIYF. DNA of the CDR3: TGCGCCAGCAGCCAGGAGGGACAGGGTAACACCATATATTTT.

The V gene is TRBV5-1, the J gene TRBJ2-1; D might be TRBD1 (5 bases). Germline V CDR1 and CDR2: SGHRS, YFSETQ. The CDR3 totals 13 residues. The ends were cut back, 6 bases at V and 8 bases at J, with 15 bases in the middle. The CDR3 bases are TGCGCCAGCACGAAAATTTCAGGGCATGAGCAGTTCTTC. It codes for CASTKISGHEQFF.

The sample holds a few counts of this clone. V usage is TRBV30 and J usage is TRBJ1-5; TRBD1 matches 7 bases. V shed 1 base and J 2 bases; nucleotides not matched to a gene: 2. In germline, CDR1 is GTSNPN, CDR2 SVGIG (reference sequence). The length of the CDR3 is 14 residues. CDR3 in amino acids: CAWSEGAGNQPQHF. The DNA for the CDR3 is TGTGCCTGGAGTGAGGGGGCAGGCAATCAGCCCCAGCATTTT.

V and J are TRBV30 and TRBJ1-1; 8 nucleotides agree with TRBD1. The CDR3 is 13 residues long. V shed 1 base, J shed 6 bases, and the junction held 4 bases outside the gene matches. Germline V lookup: CDR1 GTSNPN, CDR2 SVGIG (reference sequence). CDR3: CAWSDRGWAEAFF. The CDR3 DNA sequence: TGTGCCTGGAGTGACAGGGGGTGGGCTGAAGCTTTCTTT.

In its sample, this clone was seen a few times. The CDR3 region is CASGGPFRFEQYF. In nucleotides, the CDR3 is TGTGCCAGCGGGGGTCCCTTTAGGTTCGAGCAGTACTTC. This chain connects TRBV27 to TRBJ2-7, with D perhaps assigned TRBD1 or TRBD2 (5 bases each). The germline V and J ends were trimmed by 8 bases and 6 bases, with 17 bases remaining between them. The CDR3 has 13 residues. Germline lookup yields CDR1 MNHEY and CDR2 SMNVEV (reference sequence).

CDR3 bases: TGTGCCAGCAGTTATGTGGACAGGGGAGGCTACACCTTC. Amino acids: CASSYVDRGGYTF. The chain employs TRBV6-5 and TRBJ1-2; 9 nucleotides match TRBD1. The CDR3 spans 13 residues. Germline values: CDR1 MNHEY, CDR2 SVGAGI. Trimming removed 3 bases from V and 8 bases from J; junction bases left unmatched: 4.

The chain uses TRBV7-2 and TRBJ2-1; the D is unclear. The V gene lost 0 bases and the J gene lost 5 bases, with 2 bases spanning the gap. The germline CDR1 and CDR2 sequences are SGHTA and FQGNSA. The CDR3 has 12 residues. The CDR3 nucleotides read TGTGCCAGCAGCTTAGCGGACAATGAGCAGTTCTTC. Its protein product is CASSLADNEQFF.

The chain combines TRBV9 with TRBJ2-2; no firm D call. Germline loops: CDR1 SGDLS, CDR2 YYNGEE. This CDR3 is 13 amino acids long. V shed 0 bases and J shed 3 bases, with 3 bases lying between them. The CDR3 spells CASSVGDTGELFF. In nucleotides, the CDR3 is TGTGCCAGCAGCGTAGGGGACACCGGGGAGCTGTTTTTT. The entire variable domain, with the rest obtained from reference TRBV9 and TRBJ2-2, is as follows: DSGVTQTPKHLITATGQRVTLRCSPRSGDLSVYWYQQSLDQGLQFLIQYYNGEERAKGNILERFSAQQFPDLHSELNLSSLELGDSALYFCASSVGDTGELFFGEGSRLTVL.

This chain uses TRBV25-1 with TRBJ2-7; tentatively, D is TRBD2 (7 bases). This CDR3 is 15 amino acids long. CDR1 and CDR2 from the germline V gene are MGHDK and SYGVNS. V gave up 1 base and J gave up 7 bases, with 17 bases separating them. CDR3 region: CASSESGLGGEEQYF. The CDR3 nucleotides read TGTGCCAGCAGTGAATCCGGACTAGGGGGTGAGGAGCAGTACTTC.

V gene TRBV2 combines with J gene TRBJ2-5; D call uncertain. The V gene lost 1 base and the J gene lost 1 base, with 10 bases spanning the gap. From germline, CDR1 is SNHLY and CDR2 FYNNEI. The CDR3 is 15 residues long. For the CDR3, the DNA is TGTGCCAGCAGTGAAGGCCTGGGTAGCCAAGAGACCCAGTACTTC. Its translation is CASSEGLGSQETQYF.

The V call is TRBV5-1, the J call TRBJ2-2, with 8 bases aligning to TRBD1. V was clipped by 5 bases and J by 3 bases; unmatched bases: 0. Germline CDR1 reads SGHRS; CDR2 reads YFSETQ. The CDR3 runs to 13 residues. CDR3 DNA sequence: TGCGCCAGCAGGGACAGGGACACCGGGGAGCTGTTTTTT. Translation: CASRDRDTGELFF. Looking up the rest from reference TRBV5-1 and TRBJ2-2 gives the full variable domain: KAGVTQTPRYLIKTRGQQVTLSCSPISGHRSVSWYQQTPGQGLQFLFEYFSETQRNKGNFPGRFSGRQFSNSRSEMNVSTLELGDSALYLCASRDRDTGELFFGEGSRLTVL.

The rearrangement uses TRBV10-3 and TRBJ2-7; the match to TRBD1 covers 7 bases. This CDR3 has 18 residues. Per germline, CDR1 ENHRY and CDR2 SYGVKD. Losses at the gene ends were 0 bases for V and 1 base for J; bases not matched to a gene: 12. In DNA, the CDR3 is TGTGCCATCAGTGAGTCGATTGTCAGGACAGGTGGTTCCTACGAGCAGTACTTC. Translated, it gives CAISESIVRTGGSYEQYF.

This clone was recorded a few times. The V call is TRBV5-1, the J call TRBJ2-2; D remains unclear. The CDR3 sequence is 15 residues long. Germline V gene data show CDR1 as SGHRS and CDR2 as YFSETQ. The V end was cut by 1 base, the J end by 0 bases, with 7 bases between. The CDR3 DNA sequence: TGCGCCAGCAGCTTGCAGGAACCGAACACCGGGGAGCTGTTTTTT. It translates to CASSLQEPNTGELFF.